The 17 T cell receptor beta chains below come from one sample, sequenced in a study of blood T cell repertoires in COVID-19. The table came from immunoSEQ multiplex PCR; TCRdb's copy has only in-frame clones and leaves some out. The sample includes a few hundred thousand clones, 80% to 90% seen only once; the top ten take about 4.5%. The sequencing input was peripheral blood. These receptors were collected from a woman in her forties who had recovered from COVID-19.

The chain joins TRBV5-1 to TRBJ2-1; 8 nucleotides match TRBD2. The germline gives CDR1 SGHRS, CDR2 YFSETQ. The CDR3 totals 15 residues. V lost 5 bases and J lost 4; bases outside the gene matches: 8. The CDR3 is CASRLVLAEYNEQFF. CDR3 in DNA: TGCGCCAGCAGGCTTGTACTAGCGGAGTACAATGAGCAGTTCTTC.

This clone occurred a few times. This chain joins TRBV5-1 and TRBJ1-5; weak D call: TRBD1 (6 bases). The CDR3 sequence is 17 residues long. Germline CDR1 is SGHRS and CDR2 is YFSETQ. Trimming left V 2 bases short and J 5 bases short, with 20 bases between. The DNA of the CDR3 is TGCGCCAGCAGCTTTATTACCCCAAGATCAGGGGATCAGCCCCAGCATTTT. This gives the protein CASSFITPRSGDQPQHF.

This chain joins TRBV21-1 and TRBJ1-3. TRBV21-1 is a pseudogene locus. The CDR3 spans 18 residues. The CDR3 region is CASSKEAFGGFTGNTIYF. The CDR3 DNA sequence: TGTGCCAGCAGCAAAGAAGCCTTTGGAGGGTTTACAGGAAACACCATATATTTT.

The chain recombines TRBV5-4 with TRBJ2-3, with 8 bases aligning to TRBD2. V gave up 4 bases and J gave up 2 bases; unmatched junction bases: 6. The CDR3 contains 15 residues. Germline CDR1 is SGHNT and CDR2 is YYREEE (reference sequence). The CDR3 sequence is CASSPTSAITDTQYF. The CDR3 DNA is TGTGCCAGCAGCCCGACTAGCGCGATCACAGATACGCAGTATTTT.

The genes are TRBV7-2 and TRBJ1-3, with D possibly TRBD1 on 6 matching bases. The CDR3 sequence is 19 residues long. Trimming left V 1 base short and J 2 bases short, with 21 bases between. Germline V gene sequence: CDR1 SGHTA, CDR2 FQGNSA. The CDR3 sequence: CASSLVSTGRQRPGNTIYF. CDR3 sequence (DNA): TGTGCCAGCAGCTTAGTTTCGACAGGCCGACAACGGCCTGGAAACACCATATATTTT. The variable domain in full, with the rest retrieved from reference TRBV7-2 and TRBJ1-3, is GAGVSQSPSNKVTEKGKDVELRCDPISGHTALYWYRQSLGQGLEFLIYFQGNSAPDKSGLPSDRFSAERTGGSVSTLTIQRTQQEDSAVYLCASSLVSTGRQRPGNTIYFGEGSWLTVV.

This chain uses TRBV5-1 with TRBJ1-6; D might be TRBD1 (6 bases). Germline CDR1 reads SGHRS; CDR2 reads YFSETQ. This CDR3 comprises 15 residues. The V and J ends lost 5 bases and 7 bases respectively, with 16 bases between them. DNA of the CDR3: TGCGCCAGCAGGTTGTGGGGGGGCGAGAATTCACCCCTCCACTTT. Residues: CASRLWGGENSPLHF.

This clone has a single count. The chain joins TRBV9 to TRBJ2-3; 13 bases align to TRBD2. Trimming removed 0 bases from V and 2 bases from J; junction bases left unmatched: 6. From germline, CDR1 is SGDLS and CDR2 YYNGEE. The CDR3 has 18 residues. CDR3 bases: TGTGCCAGCAGCGTAGAAGGACTAGCGGGGGTGGACACAGATACGCAGTATTTT. Protein product: CASSVEGLAGVDTDTQYF.

The chain combines TRBV5-3 with TRBJ1-3; 10 bases are a match to TRBD1. TRBV5-3 is an ORF, with its function uncertain. The V and J ends lost 3 bases and 4 bases, in that order; junction bases with no gene match: 4. The CDR3 is 15 amino acids. The CDR3 DNA reads TGTGCCAGAAGCTCTGGGGGACAGGGGGGAAACACCATATATTTT. It is translated as CARSSGGQGGNTIYF.

The chain couples TRBV19 to TRBJ1-5; 7 positions match TRBD1. CDR1 LNHDA and CDR2 SQIVND come from the germline V gene (reference sequence). After removal of 4 bases from V and 0 bases from J, the junction contained 6 bases not matched to a gene. The CDR3 spans 16 residues. The DNA of the CDR3 is TGTGCCAGTAGTACAGGGGGACAGCATAGCAATCAGCCCCAGCATTTT. Translated, it gives CASSTGGQHSNQPQHF.

This rearrangement joins TRBV28 to TRBJ1-1; no firm D call. The CDR3 contains 12 residues. Germline V gene sequence: CDR1 MDHEN, CDR2 SYDVKM. V was shortened by 5 bases and J by 1 base, with 5 bases between the two germline ends. CDR3 in amino acids: CASSPRNTEAFF. In nucleotides, the CDR3 is TGTGCCAGCAGTCCCCGGAACACTGAAGCTTTCTTT.

The rearrangement links TRBV7-8 to TRBJ2-5; tentatively, D is TRBD2 (5 bases). V was pared by 5 bases and J by 4 bases, with 20 bases between. This CDR3 is 16 amino acids long. Germline V gene sequence: CDR1 SGHVS, CDR2 FQNEAQ. The CDR3 reads CASSPRRTPRRETQYF. CDR3 bases: TGTGCCAGCAGCCCCCGCCGGACTCCGCGACGAGAGACCCAGTACTTC.

This sequence joins TRBV23-1 and TRBJ2-1, with 13 bases identical to TRBD2. TRBV23-1 is an open reading frame whose function is uncertain. V lost 7 bases, J lost 5 bases, and 5 bases stayed unmatched. The CDR3 is 15 residues long. DNA for the CDR3: TGCGCCAGCAATTCAGGACTAGCGGGGGACAATGAGCAGTTCTTC. Its protein product is CASNSGLAGDNEQFF.

The V and J genes are TRBV12-3 or TRBV12-4 and TRBJ2-7; 7 bases match TRBD2. The CDR3 is 13 amino acids. V dropped 0 bases and J dropped 4; count of bases not matched to a gene: 0. The CDR3 sequence: CASSLARGYEQYF. Here the CDR3 DNA reads TGTGCCAGCAGTTTAGCGCGGGGGTACGAGCAGTACTTC.

The rearrangement uses TRBV15 and TRBJ1-2, with D perhaps TRBD1 (5 bases). The CDR3 runs to 12 residues. Germline CDR1 LNHNV, CDR2 YYDKDF (reference sequence). The V end was cut by 3 bases, the J end by 7 bases, with 9 bases between. The CDR3 region has the DNA TGTGCCACCAGCAGCAGGGTTGGTGGCTACACCTTC. Translation: CATSSRVGGYTF.

V and J are TRBV5-1 and TRBJ2-3, with 10 bases identical to TRBD2. CDR1 SGHRS and CDR2 YFSETQ come from the germline V gene. This CDR3 contains 17 residues. V dropped 2 bases and J dropped 4; count of bases not matched to a gene: 10. The CDR3 sequence: CASSLSQAGGSADTQYF. CDR3 sequence (DNA): TGCGCCAGCAGCTTATCCCAAGCGGGGGGGTCTGCAGATACGCAGTATTTT.

The V gene is TRBV14, the J gene TRBJ2-3; the match to TRBD1 covers 7 bases. CDR1 and CDR2 from the germline V gene are SGHDN and FVKESK. The CDR3 is 16 amino acids. The V gene end was trimmed by 0 bases and the J gene end by 4 bases; junction bases not matched to a gene: 7. The CDR3 sequence: CASSQEDRVAADTQYF. DNA for the CDR3: TGTGCCAGCAGCCAAGAAGACAGGGTGGCGGCAGATACGCAGTATTTT.

V is TRBV5-1 and J is TRBJ2-5; D not resolved. The germline V and J ends were trimmed by 4 bases and 5 bases, with 12 bases remaining between them. This CDR3 comprises 13 residues. Germline V lookup: CDR1 SGHRS, CDR2 YFSETQ. The CDR3 spells CASSLELRETQYF. The CDR3 region has the DNA TGCGCCAGCAGCCTCGAATTGCGGGAGACCCAGTACTTC.